The clone carrying this TCR beta chain occurred once. Clones were read by immunoSEQ multiplex PCR, and TCRdb kept only the in-frame ones, dropping some. The sample yields about 16,000 clones, roughly four fifths seen once. Germline-derived CDR1 and CDR2 are LNHNV and YYDKDF (reference sequence). The V and J ends lost 11 bases and 8 bases respectively, with 24 bases between them. This CDR3 region has 14 residues. The sample is drawn from a study of OX40 agonist ivuxolimab in advanced cancers. The receptor was isolated from an adult with an advanced solid tumor such as melanoma, head and neck, liver or kidney cancer. The chain carries TRBV15 and TRBJ1-2; weak D call: TRBD1 (6 bases). Specimen: CD4+ or CD8+ T cells sorted from blood, collected in a trial of the OX40 agonist ivuxolimab. CDR3 coding DNA: TGTGCCTCCTGGGGGGCAGGGACTGATCTGGGCTACACCTTC. As protein: CASWGAGTDLGYTF.